One sample yielded the 25 T cell receptor beta chains listed below, sequenced in a study of blood T cell repertoires in COVID-19. Profiled with immunoSEQ multiplex PCR; TCRdb holds only in-frame clones, not every one. The sample has roughly 120,000 clones; roughly four fifths are singletons. The specimen was peripheral blood. Receptors were obtained from a human donor in a cohort sampled during active COVID-19.

The chain links TRBV2 to TRBJ2-5; 9 bases map to TRBD1. This CDR3 is 16 amino acids long. From germline, CDR1 is SNHLY and CDR2 FYNNEI. V lost 2 bases, J lost 4 bases, and 8 bases stayed unmatched. The CDR3 nucleotides read TGTGCCAGCAGTGAACAGGGACAGGGAGGCCGAGAGACCCAGTACTTC. It specifies CASSEQGQGGRETQYF.

This clone showed up just once. The V gene is TRBV7-2, the J gene TRBJ2-1; TRBD2 matches at 8 bases. The CDR3 totals 15 residues. The germline V gene encodes CDR1 SGHTA and CDR2 FQGNSA. V was pared by 5 bases and J by 1 base, with 4 bases of the junction left unmatched. CDR3 sequence reads: CASSPQRGSYNEQFF. CDR3 sequence (DNA): TGTGCCAGCAGCCCTCAGCGGGGGTCCTACAATGAGCAGTTCTTC.

The genes are TRBV6-5 and TRBJ2-3; 12 bases match TRBD2. J was trimmed by 4 bases and V by 6 bases; bases with no gene match: 5. CDR1 and CDR2 from the germline V gene are MNHEY and SVGAGI. There are 15 residues in the CDR3. This chain's CDR3 is CASSLLAGGADTQYF. DNA for the CDR3: TGTGCCAGCAGCTTACTAGCGGGGGGAGCAGATACGCAGTATTTT.

V and J are TRBV28 and TRBJ2-5; TRBD1 is a possible D gene (6 bases). The CDR3 loop spans 13 amino acids. The germline CDR1 and CDR2 sequences are MDHEN and SYDVKM. Trimming took 6 bases from V and 5 from J, leaving 13 bases between them. This CDR3 is CASRLDRRETQYF. CDR3 nucleotide sequence: TGTGCCAGCAGATTGGACAGACGGGAGACCCAGTACTTC.

J is TRBJ1-2 and V is TRBV9, with D possibly being TRBD1 (6 bases). CDR1 and CDR2 from the germline V gene are SGDLS and YYNGEE. Trimming removed 0 bases from V and 1 base from J, with 10 bases in between. The CDR3 runs 15 residues. The CDR3 DNA is TGTGCCAGCAGCGTAGGGGCCAGGGGTAACTATGGCTACACCTTC. It encodes CASSVGARGNYGYTF.

J is TRBJ2-3 and V is TRBV5-1; 7 bases are shared with TRBD1. V was pared by 0 bases and J by 7 bases, with 8 bases of the junction left unmatched. Germline V gives CDR1 SGHRS, CDR2 YFSETQ. There are 15 residues in the CDR3. The chain's CDR3 is CASSLAGDRVNTQYF. CDR3 in DNA: TGCGCCAGCAGCTTGGCCGGTGACAGGGTCAATACGCAGTATTTT.

The CDR3 spells CASSYSQGAKNIQYF. The CDR3 DNA follows: TGTGCCAGCAGTTACTCCCAGGGAGCCAAAAACATTCAGTACTTC. The chain uses TRBV6-6 and TRBJ2-4, with D tentatively TRBD1 (5 bases). The CDR3 has 15 residues. Between the trimmed V and J ends, which lost 0 bases and 0 bases, there was a span of 6 bases. Germline CDR1 MNHNY, CDR2 SVGAGI (reference sequence).

This clone was detected only a few times. The chain combines TRBV28 with TRBJ1-1, with a possible D match to TRBD1 (6 bases). Germline values: CDR1 MDHEN, CDR2 SYDVKM. V lost 5 bases to trimming and J lost 4 bases, with 14 bases between them. This CDR3 has 14 residues. CDR3 nucleotide sequence: TGTGCCAGCAGTCCAACAGGGCTAGTCACTGAAGCTTTCTTT. This gives the protein CASSPTGLVTEAFF.

The rearrangement links TRBV6-6 to TRBJ1-1, with 9 bases lining up with TRBD1. Per germline, CDR1 MNHNY and CDR2 SVGAGI (reference sequence). This CDR3 is built from 14 residues. The J segment lost 3 bases and the V segment lost 6 bases, leaving 5 bases of the junction unmatched. This chain's CDR3 is CASSKQGADTEAFF. The CDR3 nucleotides are TGTGCCAGCAGCAAACAGGGGGCCGACACTGAAGCTTTCTTT.

This clone showed up just once. This rearrangement joins TRBV3-1 (or the pseudogene TRBV3-2) to TRBJ1-2; tentative D call: TRBD1 (5 bases). V was shortened by 0 bases and J by 1 base, with 9 bases between the two germline ends. This CDR3 spans 15 amino acids. Germline CDR1 reads LGHDT; CDR2 reads YNNKEL (reference sequence). The CDR3 region is CASSQEGGGNYGYTF. CDR3 nucleotide sequence: TGTGCCAGCAGCCAAGAGGGCGGGGGTAACTATGGCTACACCTTC.

V and J are TRBV19 and TRBJ2-5; 15 bases fit TRBD2. The CDR3 is made up of 16 amino acids. Germline V lookup: CDR1 LNHDA, CDR2 SQIVND (reference sequence). V lost 5 bases and J lost 5; bases outside the gene matches: 6. CDR3 DNA: TGTGCCAGTAGTTCGACCGGGACTAGCGGGGGGGAGACCCAGTACTTC. Its protein product is CASSSTGTSGGETQYF.

This clone was observed once. The chain couples TRBV19 to TRBJ2-5; 8 bases map to TRBD1. CDR3 length equals 15 residues. V lost 2 bases to trimming and J lost 1 base; unmatched junction nucleotides: 3. The germline V gene has CDR1 LNHDA and CDR2 SQIVND (reference sequence). In DNA, the CDR3 is TGTGCCAGTAGTATATGGACAGGGAGCCAAGAGACCCAGTACTTC. It yields the protein CASSIWTGSQETQYF.

The chain joins TRBV3-1 (or the pseudogene TRBV3-2) to TRBJ1-4, with D possibly TRBD1 on 6 matching bases. The CDR3 loop spans 15 amino acids. V was pared by 2 bases and J by 6 bases, with 13 bases between. The germline gives CDR1 LGHDT, CDR2 YNNKEL (reference sequence). The CDR3 protein is CASSQFGQGYEKLFF. CDR3 bases: TGTGCCAGCAGCCAATTTGGGCAGGGGTATGAAAAACTGTTTTTT.

The rearrangement joins TRBV6-2 or TRBV6-3 to TRBJ2-7; TRBD2 aligns across 8 bases. The germline CDR1 and CDR2 sequences are MNHEY and SVGEGT. This CDR3 comprises 15 residues. V was clipped by 3 bases and J by 6 bases; unmatched bases: 10. DNA of the CDR3: TGTGCCAGCAGTTATCGTGTCGGGGGGGCCATCGAGCAGTACTTC. Amino acid sequence: CASSYRVGGAIEQYF.

The chain employs TRBV10-2 and TRBJ2-5; D is perhaps TRBD2 (5 bases). The CDR3 contains 12 residues. V lost 7 bases and J lost 2, with 8 bases in between. CDR1 is WSHSY and CDR2 is SAAADI in the germline V gene. CDR3 sequence: CASTEGQETQYF. The CDR3 region has the DNA TGCGCCAGCACCGAGGGACAAGAGACCCAGTACTTC.

J is TRBJ2-4 and V is TRBV27; TRBD2 agrees at 9 bases. This CDR3 spans 17 amino acids. The germline gives CDR1 MNHEY, CDR2 SMNVEV (reference sequence). After removal of 2 bases from V and 6 bases from J, the junction contained 11 bases not matched to a gene. The CDR3 spells CASSLPLTSGEGNIQYF. The DNA of the CDR3 is TGTGCCAGCAGTTTACCCCTGACTAGCGGAGAGGGAAACATTCAGTACTTC.

The chain couples TRBV11-3 to TRBJ2-1; possible D gene TRBD2, 5 bases. The CDR3 length is 13 residues. V was trimmed by 5 bases and J by 4 bases, leaving 9 bases between them. Germline CDR1 SGHNT, CDR2 YENEEA. DNA of the CDR3: TGTGCCAGCAGCCTGCGGACTTACAATGAGCAGTTCTTC. Its protein product is CASSLRTYNEQFF.

This chain connects TRBV6-2 or TRBV6-3 to TRBJ2-5; TRBD2 agrees at 14 bases. The J segment lost 4 bases and the V segment lost 4 bases, leaving 5 bases of the junction unmatched. Germline CDR1 MNHEY, CDR2 SVGEGT. The CDR3 runs 16 residues. The CDR3 reads CASSLTSGGAGETQYF. The DNA of the CDR3 is TGTGCCAGCAGTTTGACTAGCGGGGGGGCAGGAGAGACCCAGTACTTC.

The J gene is TRBJ1-2, the V gene TRBV18; D perhaps matches TRBD1 (5 bases). V was shortened by 3 bases and J by 2 bases, with 10 bases between the two germline ends. The CDR3 totals 14 residues. Germline-derived CDR1 and CDR2 are KGHSH and LQKENI. The chain's CDR3 is CASSPGRLNYGYTF. As DNA, the CDR3 is TGTGCCAGCTCACCGGGGCGGCTGAACTATGGCTACACCTTC.

Ten or more counts support this clone. CDR3 amino acids: CASSLRIDRENYGYTF. The CDR3 coding sequence is TGTGCCAGCAGCCTCCGAATCGACAGGGAGAACTATGGCTACACCTTC. V and J are TRBV7-8 and TRBJ1-2, with 7 positions matching TRBD1. The CDR3 totals 16 residues. Germline CDR1 is SGHVS and CDR2 is FQNEAQ. Trimming took 5 bases from V and 2 from J; bases not matched to a gene: 11.

The V gene is TRBV7-2, the J gene TRBJ2-1, with 13 nucleotides matching TRBD2. Germline loops: CDR1 SGHTA, CDR2 FQGNSA. The ends lost 2 bases at V and 4 bases at J; junction bases unmatched: 8. This CDR3 contains 18 residues. The CDR3 loop is CASSLQTSGGAWYNEQFF. The CDR3 nucleotides read TGTGCCAGCAGCTTACAAACTAGCGGGGGGGCCTGGTACAATGAGCAGTTCTTC. The complete variable domain, with remaining parts taken from reference TRBV7-2 and TRBJ2-1, reads GAGVSQSPSNKVTEKGKDVELRCDPISGHTALYWYRQSLGQGLEFLIYFQGNSAPDKSGLPSDRFSAERTGGSVSTLTIQRTQQEDSAVYLCASSLQTSGGAWYNEQFFGPGTRLTVL.

V gene TRBV27 combines with J gene TRBJ1-3; no clear D gene. CDR3 length: 11 amino acids. Looked up from germline, CDR1 is MNHEY and CDR2 is SMNVEV (reference sequence). The CDR3 coding sequence is TGTCAGATCCCCTCTGGAAACACCATATATTTT. The encoded protein is CQIPSGNTIYF.

This clone has more than one count but fewer than ten. The rearrangement uses TRBV12-5 and TRBJ1-2, with 10 bases aligning to TRBD1. CDR1 LGHNT and CDR2 FRNRAP come from the germline V gene. The CDR3 has 15 amino acids. Unmatched junction bases numbered 9, after V lost 5 bases and J lost 6 bases. This CDR3 is CASGLLGQGLNGYTF. For the CDR3, the DNA is TGTGCTAGTGGTCTTCTGGGACAGGGGTTGAATGGCTACACCTTC. The entire variable domain, with the rest obtained from reference TRBV12-5 and TRBJ1-2, is as follows: DARVTQTPRHKVTEMGQEVTMRCQPILGHNTVFWYRQTMMQGLELLAYFRNRAPLDDSGMPKDRFSAEMPDATLATLKIQPSEPRDSAVYFCASGLLGQGLNGYTFGSGTRLTVV.

This clone has a single count. The sample contains more than one DNA sequence encoding this CDR3. The V and J genes are TRBV18 and TRBJ2-2; TRBD1 agrees at 12 bases. J was trimmed by 5 bases and V by 6 bases; bases with no gene match: 13. The CDR3 is 18 residues long. Germline-derived CDR1 and CDR2 are KGHSH and LQKENI. Here the CDR3 reads CASSPLSGGQGATGELFF. Here the CDR3 DNA reads TGTGCCAGCTCTCCTCTGAGCGGGGGACAGGGGGCGACCGGGGAGCTGTTTTTT.

This chain joins TRBV25-1 and TRBJ1-6; D remains unclear. Germline CDR1 MGHDK, CDR2 SYGVNS. The CDR3 runs 13 residues. Deletions cut 0 bases from V and 9 bases from J, with 6 bases between. The CDR3 loop reads CASSEYQISPLHF. In DNA form, the CDR3 reads TGTGCCAGCAGTGAATACCAAATTTCACCCCTCCACTTT.